This T cell receptor (beta chain) was sequenced during a study of T cell repertoires in cytomegalovirus infection. About the research overall: Indications of both CMV infection and matching HLA type were provided by public TCR beta signatures.

The CDR3 loop spans 14 amino acids. The V gene's germline CDR1 is LNHDA and CDR2 SQIVND (reference sequence). The V and J ends lost 5 bases and 5 bases respectively, with 16 bases between them. Points on this clonotype: Its antigen is unknown.

Overall study results and limits: Identification of carriers of CMV plus the relevant HLA was performed using cumulative public TCR beta family frequency.

In TCRdb, the reads were re-called with MiXCR into one record per CDR3 protein. The table lists roughly 80,000 distinct CDR3 sequences, 20% to 30% of them singletons. The chain is built from TRBV19 and TRBJ2-7; D is unclear. Sequenced material: CD8+ T cells from cultured PBMCs, taken from culture after CMV antigen stimulation. This TCR came from a human donor in good health (CMV status not recorded). Some clones in this sample may be carry-over from other donors' samples. This chain's CDR3 is CASSYSQGGDEQYF. Written as DNA, the CDR3 is TGTGCCAGTAGTTACTCCCAAGGCGGCGACGAGCAGTACTTC.